The text below deals with one T cell receptor beta chain. The source of the sample is a study of blood T cell repertoires in COVID-19. Study background: Italy, Spain and the United States were the sources of the convalescent and acute COVID-19 samples. T cells, B-cell-depleted T cells, or PBMCs provided the cDNA or gDNA that served as material.

Study members were between roughly 18 and 89 years old and lived in fewer than 30 US regions. Authors' processing steps: Reference gene primer amplification in the assay estimated nucleated cell counts. Libraries were prepared by immunoSEQ multiplex PCR; TCRdb keeps only in-frame clonotypes and omits some of them. The DNA gave D and trimming, while V, J and clone size come from that table. The sample yields about 140,000 clones, around four fifths seen once. Germline assignment: CDR1 SEHNR and CDR2 FQNEAQ (reference sequence). The germline V and J ends were trimmed by 6 bases and 5 bases, with 22 bases remaining between them. The CDR3 length is 16 residues.

Input material: PBMCs or T cells enriched from blood (not recorded which). The chain combines TRBV7-9 with TRBJ1-2; D gene uncertain. This receptor was identified in a woman aged 45 to 65 with acute COVID-19. CDR3 DNA sequence: TGTGCCAGCAGTGAAGACGTCAACCCTGGGAGGTATGGCTACACCTTC. Protein product: CASSEDVNPGRYGYTF.